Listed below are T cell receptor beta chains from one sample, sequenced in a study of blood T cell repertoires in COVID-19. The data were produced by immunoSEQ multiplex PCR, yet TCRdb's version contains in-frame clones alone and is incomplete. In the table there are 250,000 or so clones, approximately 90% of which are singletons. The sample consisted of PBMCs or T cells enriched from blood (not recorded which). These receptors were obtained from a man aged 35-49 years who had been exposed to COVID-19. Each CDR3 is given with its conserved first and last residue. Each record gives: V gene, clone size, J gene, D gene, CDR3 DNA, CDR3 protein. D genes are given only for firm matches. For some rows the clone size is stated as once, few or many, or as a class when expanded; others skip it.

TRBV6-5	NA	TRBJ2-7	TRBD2	TGTGCCAGCATGGCTAGCGGGAGGACGAACTACGAGCAGTACTTC	CASMASGRTNYEQYF
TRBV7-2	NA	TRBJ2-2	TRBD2	TGTGCCAGCAGCCCGAGGTTGGGCGGGAGGGCCCCCGGGGAGCTGTTTTTT	CASSPRLGGRAPGELFF
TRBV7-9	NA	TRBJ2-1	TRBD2	TGTGCCAGCAGCTTATCTAGCGGGAGGAGCTCCTACAATGAGCAGTTCTTC	CASSLSSGRSSYNEQFF
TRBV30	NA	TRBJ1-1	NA	TGTGCCTGGAGTGCGGGCCTCGGGACAACGGAAGCTTTCTTT	CAWSAGLGTTEAFF
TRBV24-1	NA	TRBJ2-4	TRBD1	TGTGCCACCAGTGACACCGGACAGGGTAATCACATTCAGTACTTC	CATSDTGQGNHIQYF
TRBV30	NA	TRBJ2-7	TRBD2	TGTGCCTGGAGTGGGACTAGCGGGATCTACGAGCAGTACTTC	CAWSGTSGIYEQYF
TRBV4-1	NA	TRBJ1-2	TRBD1	TGCGCCAGCAGCCAGGGGGGACAGGGAGACTTTAAAAGATATGGCTACACCTTC	CASSQGGQGDFKRYGYTF
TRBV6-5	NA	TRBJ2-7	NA	TGTGCCAGCAGTACGACAGTAAAACCCTCCTACGAGCAGTACTTC	CASSTTVKPSYEQYF
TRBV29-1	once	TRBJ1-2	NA	TGCACAGCGTTGGTCGGGGAAGGCTACACCTTC	CTALVGEGYTF
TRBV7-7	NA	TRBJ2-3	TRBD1	TGTGCCAGCAGCTCGCGGACAGGGACAGATACGCAGTATTTT	CASSSRTGTDTQYF
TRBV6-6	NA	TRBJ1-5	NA	TGTGCCAGCAGTTACTCGATGGGAGAACAGCCCCAGCATTTT	CASSYSMGEQPQHF
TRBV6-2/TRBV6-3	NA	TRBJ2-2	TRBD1	TGTGCCAGCAGTACCCGGGACAGGGTCACCGGGGAGCTGTTTTTT	CASSTRDRVTGELFF
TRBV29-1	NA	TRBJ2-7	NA	TGCAGCGTTGGGCGAGGGAACGAGCAGTACTTC	CSVGRGNEQYF
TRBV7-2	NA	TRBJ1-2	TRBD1	TGTGCCAGCAGCCGCCCAGGGACAGGGGCGGCTGGCTACACCTTC	CASSRPGTGAAGYTF